Shown below are 27 T cell receptor beta chains from a single sample sequenced in a study of blood T cells in healthy people across ages (dated by TCRdb to 2013 to 2016). The library was prepared using 5' RACE. Sequencing was carried out with an Illumina HiSeq 2500. A second PCR of about 7 to 12 cycles was performed with a sample-barcoded 5' primer and a J-beta primer mix. The public reads were reprocessed in TCRdb via fastp at Q25 and MiXCR, keeping in-frame beta chains. Here each entry gathers all rows of one CDR3 protein and keeps the most common genes and DNA. This sample gives about 930,000 distinct CDR3 sequences in total; 29% of them show up just once. Roughly a tenth of the sample is held by the ten biggest clonotypes. Separately, the same data were catalogued under a study of T cells of mothers and their children.

The sequenced material came from blood. Receptors were obtained from a woman in her thirties or forties in good health.

In the case of this clonotype: A read error is possible here, since a much larger clone lies one base away. This chain connects TRBV14 to TRBJ2-1; D remains unclear. TRBJ2-7 explains the end of the DNA better; the J call may be wrong. Germline CDR1 and CDR2: SGHDN and FVKESK. The CDR3 contains 15 residues. CDR3 loop: CASSPRTPPTYEQYF. The CDR3 DNA sequence: TGTGCCAGCAGCCCGCGGACGCCTCCGACCTACGAGCAGTACTTC.

This clonotype was seen at least ten times. The chain links TRBV29-1 to TRBJ1-2, with 8 bases aligning to TRBD1. Germline CDR1 SQVTM, CDR2 ANQGSEA. The CDR3 runs 14 residues. Trimming cost V 4 bases and J 4 bases; bases outside gene matches: 8. The CDR3 nucleotides read TGCAGCGTTGTAAAGGGACAGGACTTCTATGGCTACACCTTC. Amino acid sequence: CSVVKGQDFYGYTF.

To note about this clonotype: An end of the junction differs from the germline gene, which may be a read error. V gene TRBV29-1 combines with J gene TRBJ2-1; D may be TRBD1 (5 bases). The germline V gene has CDR1 SQVTM and CDR2 ANQGSEA. CDR3 length: 15 amino acids. This CDR3 is CSVEPDSVAYNKQFF. In nucleotides, the CDR3 is TGCAGCGTTGAGCCCGACAGCGTGGCTTACAATAAGCAGTTCTTC.

With regard to this clonotype: At one end, the junction sequence differs from germline, possibly due to a read error. The V and J genes are TRBV14 and TRBJ1-2, with D unclear. Looked up from germline, CDR1 is SGHDN and CDR2 is FVKESK. This CDR3 has 14 residues. The CDR3 spells CASSQYMTNYGYTF. The DNA of the CDR3 is TGTGCCAGCAGCCAATACATGACGAACTACGGCTACACCTTC.

The chain is built from TRBV20-1 and TRBJ2-1, with a weak D call TRBD2 (6 bases). The germline V and J ends were trimmed by 3 bases and 8 bases, with 23 bases remaining between them. This CDR3 has 16 residues. Per germline, CDR1 DFQATT and CDR2 SNEGSKA (reference sequence). The CDR3: CSARGLTPRLLDEQFF. In nucleotides, the CDR3 is TGCAGTGCTAGGGGACTGACTCCCCGGTTATTAGATGAGCAGTTCTTC.

This clonotype was recorded a few times. The gene calls are TRBV20-1 and TRBJ1-2; D possibly corresponds to TRBD1 (6 bases). Trimming cost V 2 bases and J 2 bases, with 12 bases left between them. The CDR3 sequence is 14 residues long. Germline CDR1 and CDR2: DFQATT and SNEGSKA (reference sequence). The CDR3 sequence: CSARRGQRNYGYTF. The CDR3 nucleotides are TGCAGTGCTAGACGAGGACAGAGGAACTATGGCTACACCTTC.

The V and J genes are TRBV4-3 and TRBJ2-7; 9 positions match TRBD1. Per the germline V gene, CDR1 is LGHNA and CDR2 is YSLEER. CDR3 length: 17 residues. Germline trimming cut 1 base from V and 7 bases from J; bases unmatched to any gene: 14. This CDR3 reads CASSQGTGTGNVNEQYF. DNA of the CDR3: TGCGCCAGCAGCCAAGGAACCGGGACAGGGAATGTCAATGAGCAGTACTTC.

Notes on this clonotype: This may be a read error: a much more frequent sequence differs by one nucleotide. The chain uses TRBV7-2 and TRBJ2-1, with a tentative D call TRBD1 (5 bases). Germline assignment: CDR1 SGHTA and CDR2 FQGNSA. This CDR3 is built from 15 residues. The DNA for the CDR3 is TGTGTCAGCAGCCCAGGGATAAACCATTACAATGAGCAGTTCTTC. Its protein product is CVSSPGINHYNEQFF.

About this clonotype: At one boundary the junction diverges from the germline segment, which might be a read error. The chain carries TRBV6-5 and TRBJ2-6; either TRBD1 or TRBD2 may fit D (5 bases each). This CDR3 comprises 16 residues. Germline CDR1 and CDR2: MNHEY and SVGAGI. CDR3 region: CASSYSADSGANVLTF. CDR3 nucleotides: TGTGCCAGCAGTTACTCGGCGGACTCTGGGGCCAACGTCCTGACTTTT.

The genes are TRBV9 and TRBJ1-2, with unresolved D. From germline, CDR1 is SGDLS and CDR2 YYNGEE. The V and J ends lost 1 base and 8 bases respectively, with 12 bases between them. The CDR3 sequence is 13 residues long. CDR3 residues: CASSVSAAGGYTF. The CDR3 region has the DNA TGTGCCAGCAGCGTATCGGCGGCCGGGGGCTACACCTTC.

This clonotype has at least ten counts. The chain has TRBV4-1 and TRBJ1-2; the match to TRBD1 covers 7 bases. Trimming cost V 3 bases and J 4 bases; bases outside gene matches: 5. The CDR3 is 14 amino acids. Germline CDR1 is MGHRA and CDR2 is YSYEKL. Written as DNA, the CDR3 is TGCGCCAGCAGCCAGCAGGGGGTCCTCTATGGCTACACCTTC. Residues: CASSQQGVLYGYTF.

V gene TRBV6-2 or TRBV6-3 combines with J gene TRBJ1-5; no reliable D call. CDR1 is MNHEY, CDR2 SVGEGT, per germline. This CDR3 contains 13 residues. Trimming cost V 2 bases and J 5 bases, with 7 bases left between them. Written as DNA, the CDR3 is TGTGCCAGCAGTTACATGGCAGATCAGCCCCAGCATTTT. As protein: CASSYMADQPQHF.

At least ten counts were recorded for this clonotype. This chain uses TRBV7-2 with TRBJ1-2; weak D call: TRBD1 (6 bases). The CDR3 has 15 amino acids. V was shortened by 6 bases and J by 7 bases, with 21 bases between the two germline ends. Germline CDR1 SGHTA, CDR2 FQGNSA. The DNA of the CDR3 is TGTGCCAGCAGGGTGGGGGGGCATACTGGCGGTGGCTACACCTTC. Protein product: CASRVGGHTGGGYTF.

The V call is TRBV5-6, the J call TRBJ1-5, with D tentatively TRBD1 (6 bases). The germline gives CDR1 SGHDT, CDR2 YYEEEE. V lost 0 bases and J lost 9, with 16 bases in between. The CDR3 covers 15 residues. CDR3 DNA: TGTGCCAGCAGCTTGGCCGGACAGCCCTGCAGGCCCCAGCATTTT. Translating it yields CASSLAGQPCRPQHF.

The sample holds one count of this clonotype. The chain carries TRBV12-3 or TRBV12-4 and TRBJ1-2, with D possibly TRBD1 on 6 matching bases. V lost 6 bases and J 6 bases, leaving 17 bases between the germline ends. The CDR3 contains 14 residues. The CDR3 DNA follows: TGTGCCAGCAGGAATACAGGGTTGGGCCATGGCTACACCTTC. This encodes CASRNTGLGHGYTF.

This clonotype was counted at least ten times. The V call is TRBV7-9, the J call TRBJ1-4; TRBD1 agrees at 8 bases. Germline loops: CDR1 SEHNR, CDR2 FQNEAQ (reference sequence). V lost 8 bases to trimming and J lost 2 bases; unmatched junction nucleotides: 7. This CDR3 is built from 15 residues. The CDR3 DNA is TGTGCCAGCGGGCTCCAGGGGGCTACTAATGAAAAACTGTTTTTT. Translation gives CASGLQGATNEKLFF.

This clonotype has a count of ten or more. The chain employs TRBV6-5 and TRBJ2-4; the D call may be TRBD1 or TRBD2 (5 bases each). The CDR3 has 17 amino acids. Trimming took 5 bases from V and 0 from J, leaving 17 bases between them. CDR1 and CDR2 from the germline V gene are MNHEY and SVGAGI. CDR3 protein: CASSRDGFDLAKNIQYF. The CDR3 DNA reads TGTGCCAGCAGTAGGGACGGATTCGACCTAGCCAAAAACATTCAGTACTTC.

This chain uses TRBV10-3 with TRBJ2-5; D is uncertain. The CDR3 has 13 residues. The V and J ends lost 3 bases and 11 bases respectively, with 16 bases between them. The germline CDR1 and CDR2 sequences are ENHRY and SYGVKD. The CDR3 loop reads CAISDSAQPKQYF. CDR3 DNA sequence: TGTGCCATCAGTGACTCGGCCCAGCCCAAGCAGTACTTC.

Turning to this clonotype: It may be a read error: a sequence one base away is much more abundant. This rearrangement joins TRBV24-1 to TRBJ1-2; D not resolved. The CDR3 is 13 residues long. V was shortened by 12 bases and J by 4 bases, with 17 bases between the two germline ends. The germline CDR1 and CDR2 sequences are KGHDR and SFDVKD. CDR3 in DNA: TGTGCCGGTCGCCCCCGACGGTGCTATGGCTACACCTTC. It specifies CAGRPRRCYGYTF.

The V call is TRBV20-1, the J call TRBJ2-1, with D unresolved. Looked up from germline, CDR1 is DFQATT and CDR2 is SNEGSKA (reference sequence). The CDR3 extends over 15 amino acids. V was trimmed by 1 base and J by 0 bases, leaving 10 bases between them. This chain's CDR3 is CSARVFTSSYNEQFF. Here the CDR3 DNA reads TGCAGTGCTAGAGTATTTACTTCCTCCTACAATGAGCAGTTCTTC.

This clonotype was picked up many times. The V call is TRBV7-8, the J call TRBJ2-5, with D possibly being TRBD2 (6 bases). This CDR3 region has 13 residues. Trimming took 4 bases from V and 5 from J, leaving 11 bases between them. CDR1 SGHVS and CDR2 FQNEAQ come from the germline V gene. This chain's CDR3 is CASSWGGRETQYF. Here the CDR3 DNA reads TGTGCCAGCAGCTGGGGAGGCAGGGAGACCCAGTACTTC.

The V and J genes are TRBV7-2 and TRBJ2-3; TRBD2 aligns across 13 bases. Germline CDR1 is SGHTA and CDR2 is FQGNSA. This CDR3 region has 17 residues. With V trimmed by 2 bases and J by 9 bases, 11 bases remained unmatched. CDR3 region: CASSLSRTSGGVRTQYF. CDR3 nucleotide sequence: TGTGCCAGCAGCTTAAGTCGAACTAGCGGGGGGGTTAGGACGCAGTATTTT.

To note about this clonotype: A much larger clone differs from this one at a single base, so this may be a read error. For the CDR3, the DNA is TGTGCCAGCAGCAAACTAGCGCTACGGGAGCGGTACTTC. Its translation: CASSKLALRERYF. J is TRBJ2-5 and V is TRBV21-1; the D segment call TRBD2 is taken from the table without a DNA check. TRBV21-1 is a listed pseudogene. This CDR3 contains 13 residues.

The chain carries TRBV15 and TRBJ2-4; D call uncertain. The germline CDR1 and CDR2 sequences are LNHNV and YYDKDF (reference sequence). V was pared by 1 base and J by 3 bases, with 4 bases between. The CDR3 runs to 13 residues. CDR3 sequence (DNA): TGTGCCACCAGCAGAGTGGGCAAAAACATTCAGTACTTC. Translation: CATSRVGKNIQYF.

The chain couples TRBV20-1 to TRBJ1-1, with a tentative D call TRBD1 (6 bases). The CDR3 consists of 15 residues. V lost 4 bases and J lost 3, with 18 bases in between. Germline V gene lookup returns CDR1 DFQATT and CDR2 SNEGSKA (reference sequence). As DNA, the CDR3 is TGCAGTGCTAATGGGAGGGGGATTGAGGACACTGAAGCTTTCTTT. Protein: CSANGRGIEDTEAFF.

This clonotype was seen only a few times. V gene TRBV7-2 combines with J gene TRBJ1-6, with D tentatively TRBD1 (5 bases). V was shortened by 5 bases and J by 7 bases, with 21 bases between the two germline ends. The CDR3 consists of 17 residues. The germline gives CDR1 SGHTA, CDR2 FQGNSA. CDR3 region: CASSRKFGAEVNSPLHF. CDR3 sequence (DNA): TGTGCCAGCAGCCGAAAATTTGGGGCAGAGGTGAATTCACCCCTCCACTTT.

This clonotype was seen more than once but under ten times. V usage is TRBV28 and J usage is TRBJ2-7, with 9 bases matching TRBD1. Germline values: CDR1 MDHEN, CDR2 SYDVKM. This CDR3 spans 16 amino acids. The V gene end was trimmed by 5 bases and the J gene end by 0 bases; junction bases not matched to a gene: 8. The CDR3 sequence is CASSPNAGQGSYEQYF. The CDR3 DNA is TGTGCCAGCAGTCCGAACGCGGGACAGGGCTCCTACGAGCAGTACTTC.